The 23 T cell receptor beta chains presented below share a single source sample, sequenced in a study of cytomegalovirus exposure and HLA in healthy donors. PCR employed 60 Vbeta and 13 Jbeta primers. Libraries were prepared by immunoSEQ multiplex PCR; TCRdb keeps only in-frame clonotypes and omits some of them. Among roughly 150,000 clones listed, 78% were seen once. Input material: PBMCs. The receptor set was obtained from a male donor in good health and CMV-seronegative.

The rearrangement uses TRBV5-5 and TRBJ2-1; TRBD2 matches 10 bases. V lost 5 bases, J lost 7 bases, and 6 bases stayed unmatched. The germline V gene has CDR1 SGHKS and CDR2 YYEKEE (reference sequence). The CDR3 has 14 residues. CDR3 in amino acids: CASSVSSGRNEQFF. CDR3 bases: TGTGCCAGCAGTGTGTCTAGCGGGAGAAATGAGCAGTTCTTC.

This chain connects TRBV7-2 to TRBJ2-3; maybe TRBD2 (6 bases). The CDR3 is made up of 15 amino acids. Germline CDR1 SGHTA, CDR2 FQGNSA. V gave up 2 bases and J gave up 6 bases, with 15 bases separating them. CDR3 nucleotides: TGTGCCAGCAGCTTAATGGCGGGGAGTACTGATACGCAGTATTTT. This translates into CASSLMAGSTDTQYF.

The genes are TRBV4-2 and TRBJ2-5, with TRBD2 matching 9 bases. CDR3 length: 18 residues. The germline gives CDR1 LGHNA, CDR2 YNFKEQ. With V trimmed by 0 bases and J by 5 bases, 13 bases remained unmatched. The CDR3 DNA follows: TGTGCCAGCAGCCAAGATCTTGAGCGGGGGGCGGGTCCGGAGACCCAGTACTTC. Encoded protein: CASSQDLERGAGPETQYF.

This chain uses TRBV7-2 with TRBJ2-7; D remains unclear. The CDR3 totals 15 residues. The V and J ends lost 1 base and 2 bases respectively, with 12 bases between them. The germline V gene encodes CDR1 SGHTA and CDR2 FQGNSA. CDR3 coding DNA: TGTGCCAGCAGCTTAGATCGCGGAAGCACCTACGAGCAGTACTTC. The encoded protein is CASSLDRGSTYEQYF.

J is TRBJ2-5 and V is TRBV5-1, with TRBD2 matching over 11 bases. The CDR3 extends over 17 amino acids. Trimming removed 2 bases from V and 2 bases from J; junction bases left unmatched: 8. The germline CDR1 and CDR2 sequences are SGHRS and YFSETQ. The CDR3 nucleotides are TGCGCCAGCAGCTTACGTCTAGCGGGGGGTGGGCAAGAGACCCAGTACTTC. Amino acids: CASSLRLAGGGQETQYF.

CDR3 nucleotide sequence: TGCAGCGTCATTGATGAGGGGGCGTATAACTATGGCTACACCTTC. Translation gives CSVIDEGAYNYGYTF. The V gene is TRBV29-1, the J gene TRBJ1-2; 7 bases map to TRBD1. V gave up 6 bases and J gave up 1 base; unmatched junction bases: 11. This CDR3 is 15 amino acids long. CDR1 is SQVTM, CDR2 ANQGSEA, per germline.

The genes are TRBV18 and TRBJ2-1; TRBD2 matches 7 bases. Germline V gene data show CDR1 as KGHSH and CDR2 as LQKENI. The CDR3 spans 16 residues. Germline trimming cut 2 bases from V and 6 bases from J; bases unmatched to any gene: 10. The CDR3 DNA reads as TGTGCCAGCTCACCAATTCAACTAGCGCTGAGCAATGAGCAGTTCTTC. Protein: CASSPIQLALSNEQFF.

The V call is TRBV5-6, the J call TRBJ1-1; D is possibly TRBD1 (5 bases). V was shortened by 3 bases and J by 12 bases, with 18 bases between the two germline ends. The CDR3 totals 13 residues. Germline CDR1 reads SGHDT; CDR2 reads YYEEEE. The CDR3 DNA reads as TGTGCCAGCAGCTCGACAGCCGTGGTTCGAACTTTCTTT. As protein: CASSSTAVVRTFF.

The chain recombines TRBV6-1 with TRBJ1-1, with TRBD1 matching over 9 bases. The V segment lost 4 bases and the J segment 6 bases; nucleotides outside the gene matches: 15. Germline CDR1 is MNHNS and CDR2 is SASEGT. The length of the CDR3 is 17 residues. The CDR3 reads CASSGYLLGTGMSEAFF. The CDR3 DNA is TGTGCCAGCAGTGGGTATCTTTTGGGGACAGGGATGTCTGAAGCTTTCTTT.

This rearrangement joins TRBV4-1 to TRBJ1-2, with D possibly being TRBD1 (6 bases). Germline loops: CDR1 MGHRA, CDR2 YSYEKL. CDR3 length equals 15 residues. The V end was cut by 0 bases, the J end by 7 bases, with 15 bases between. In DNA form, the CDR3 reads TGCGCCAGCAGCCAAGATAGTACAGGGCGTGTTGGCTACACCTTC. Amino acids: CASSQDSTGRVGYTF.

The rearrangement joins TRBV2 to TRBJ2-7; 7 bases are shared with TRBD2. J was trimmed by 2 bases and V by 6 bases; bases with no gene match: 7. This CDR3 contains 14 residues. Germline V gene sequence: CDR1 SNHLY, CDR2 FYNNEI. The CDR3 sequence is CASRGGDSPYEQYF. The CDR3 bases are TGTGCCAGCAGGGGAGGGGACTCGCCCTACGAGCAGTACTTC.

J is TRBJ1-5 and V is TRBV28; D is unclear. V was cut by 8 bases and J by 4 bases, with 9 bases left in between. In germline, CDR1 is MDHEN, CDR2 SYDVKM. The CDR3 has 12 residues. The CDR3 DNA follows: TGTGCCAGCCGGGGTCCGAATCAGCCCCAGCATTTT. This encodes CASRGPNQPQHF.

The chain joins TRBV2 to TRBJ2-7; D is possibly TRBD1 (5 bases). Trimming took 3 bases from V and 9 from J, leaving 12 bases between them. The CDR3 is made up of 12 amino acids. CDR1 and CDR2 (germline): SNHLY, FYNNEI. The chain's CDR3 is CASSESGAGQYF. CDR3 bases: TGTGCCAGCAGTGAGAGTGGGGCAGGGCAGTACTTC.

This CDR3 reads CASSYRGTEAFF. Here the CDR3 DNA reads TGTGCCAGCAGCTACAGGGGCACTGAAGCTTTCTTT. The chain joins TRBV28 to TRBJ1-1, with 7 bases matching TRBD1. Germline-derived CDR1 and CDR2 are MDHEN and SYDVKM. V was clipped by 6 bases and J by 4 bases; unmatched bases: 2. This CDR3 is built from 12 residues.

J is TRBJ1-2 and V is TRBV6-5; D not certain. The ends were cut back, 5 bases at V and 8 bases at J, with 12 bases in the middle. The CDR3 loop spans 12 amino acids. In germline, CDR1 is MNHEY, CDR2 SVGAGI. The CDR3 sequence: CASSGVSSGYTF. For the CDR3, the DNA is TGTGCCAGCAGTGGGGTCTCTAGCGGCTACACCTTC.

The J gene is TRBJ2-1, the V gene TRBV5-1; D uncertain. Germline V lookup: CDR1 SGHRS, CDR2 YFSETQ. The CDR3 consists of 19 residues. Trimming left V 1 base short and J 8 bases short, with 28 bases between. The CDR3 protein is CASSLRTPETLSSIDEQFF. As DNA, the CDR3 is TGCGCCAGCAGCTTGCGAACCCCGGAGACCCTCTCCTCTATCGATGAGCAGTTCTTC.

This clone has a handful of counts. The V call is TRBV5-1, the J call TRBJ1-2; 8 bases align to TRBD1. The ends lost 0 bases at V and 5 bases at J; junction bases unmatched: 15. The CDR3 totals 18 residues. Germline values: CDR1 SGHRS, CDR2 YFSETQ. The CDR3 sequence: CASSLGPRGLIREYGYTF. In nucleotides, the CDR3 is TGCGCCAGCAGCTTGGGGCCCAGGGGGCTCATCAGAGAGTATGGCTACACCTTC.

The table lists this clone with a few counts. The chain recombines TRBV27 with TRBJ2-3, with 9 bases aligning to TRBD1. This CDR3 has 15 residues. From germline, CDR1 is MNHEY and CDR2 SMNVEV (reference sequence). V lost 3 bases, J lost 1 base, and 2 bases stayed unmatched. The CDR3, as DNA: TGTGCCAGCAGTTTGTGGGACAGGGGCACAGATACGCAGTATTTT. Protein product: CASSLWDRGTDTQYF.

The rearrangement links TRBV9 to TRBJ2-1, with TRBD2 as a possible D gene (6 bases). The CDR3 loop spans 10 amino acids. Per germline, CDR1 SGDLS and CDR2 YYNGEE. V dropped 7 bases and J dropped 7 bases, with 6 bases sitting between them. The CDR3 sequence: CASAGNEQFF. The CDR3 nucleotides are TGTGCCAGCGCGGGGAATGAGCAGTTCTTC.

CDR3 nucleotide sequence: TGTGCCAGCAGTTTATCCCCGCGGGAAGTGGACAACAATGAGCAGTTCTTC. Translated, it gives CASSLSPREVDNNEQFF. The chain joins TRBV27 to TRBJ2-1; D might be TRBD2 (6 bases). CDR3 size: 17 residues. Germline V CDR1 and CDR2: MNHEY, SMNVEV (reference sequence). V was cut by 0 bases and J by 5 bases, with 17 bases left in between.

This clone was observed a single time. The chain recombines TRBV5-6 with TRBJ1-2, with D possibly being TRBD1 (6 bases). V was pared by 5 bases and J by 2 bases, with 13 bases between. Looked up from germline, CDR1 is SGHDT and CDR2 is YYEEEE. This CDR3 is 14 amino acids long. CDR3 amino acids: CASRHAQGNYGYTF. CDR3 nucleotide sequence: TGTGCCAGCAGGCACGCACAGGGCAACTATGGCTACACCTTC.

The chain couples TRBV15 to TRBJ2-4; 8 bases map to TRBD2. This CDR3 has 16 residues. Germline trimming cut 1 base from V and 2 bases from J; bases unmatched to any gene: 4. From germline, CDR1 is LNHNV and CDR2 YYDKDF (reference sequence). CDR3 DNA: TGTGCCACCAGCAGAGTCGGTAGCGGGACCAAAAACATTCAGTACTTC. Translated: CATSRVGSGTKNIQYF.

The chain uses TRBV7-2 and TRBJ1-2, with 7 bases aligning to TRBD1. J lost 4 bases, V lost 6 bases, and 14 bases had no gene match. CDR3 length: 16 amino acids. Germline-derived CDR1 and CDR2 are SGHTA and FQGNSA. The CDR3 DNA reads TGTGCCAGCAGTCCAGATTTCCGGGACAGACTCTATGGCTACACCTTC. Translated, it gives CASSPDFRDRLYGYTF.